These T cell receptor beta chains were read from a single sample in a study of CD8 T cells in Susac syndrome. TCRdb passed the immunoSEQ multiplex PCR reads through MiXCR, listing each CDR3 protein once. The data hold some 94,000 distinct CDR3 sequences, with just under 95% observed a single time. Sequencing was performed on CD4+ T cells from PBMCs. Every receptor here comes from a human donor with Susac syndrome. Each CDR3 is given with its conserved first and last residue. Each record gives: V gene, D gene, J gene, clone size, CDR3 protein, CDR3 DNA. A D gene is named only where the DNA matches it firmly. Clone size appears in some rows only: once, few, many, or a class for an expanded clone.

TRBV6-1,-,TRBJ1-2,-,CASSEAGSAVYGYTF,TGTGCCAGCAGTGAAGCGGGCAGTGCAGTCTATGGCTACACCTTC
TRBV29-1,-,TRBJ2-1,-,CSVLQAASDARYNEQFF,TGCAGCGTCCTACAGGCTGCATCGGATGCCAGGTACAATGAGCAGTTCTTC
TRBV30,TRBD2,TRBJ2-1,-,CAWSGTSGYNEQFF,TGTGCCTGGAGCGGGACTAGCGGCTACAATGAGCAGTTCTTC
TRBV12-3/TRBV12-4,-,TRBJ1-1,-,CASSIGQNLEAFF,TGTGCCAGCAGTATAGGACAGAACCTCGAAGCTTTCTTT
TRBV3-1,-,TRBJ2-7,-,CASSQGGAGIYEQYF,TGTGCCAGCAGCCAAGGCGGGGCAGGGATTTACGAGCAGTACTTC
TRBV4-1,-,TRBJ1-2,-,CASSQLWGSYGYTF,TGCGCCAGCAGCCAACTTTGGGGTTCCTATGGCTACACCTTC
TRBV5-4,TRBD2,TRBJ2-3,-,CASSRGEFYTDTQYF,TGTGCCAGCAGCCGGGGGGAGTTCTACACAGATACGCAGTATTTT
TRBV7-2,-,TRBJ2-2,-,CASSLRVMGMGYTGELFF,TGTGCCAGCAGCTTACGGGTTATGGGTATGGGTTACACCGGGGAGCTGTTTTTT
TRBV12-3/TRBV12-4,TRBD2,TRBJ2-3,-,CASRRLAGGDDTQYF,TGTGCCAGCAGACGTCTAGCGGGGGGGGACGATACGCAGTATTTT
TRBV6-5,-,TRBJ2-5,-,CASSYSGGRETQYF,TGTGCCAGCAGTTACTCGGGGGGCCGTGAGACCCAGTACTTC
TRBV20-1,-,TRBJ2-7,-,CSAREGHYEQYF,TGCAGTGCTAGAGAGGGACACTACGAGCAGTACTTC
TRBV29-1,-,TRBJ1-1,-,CSVSTVEAFF,TGCAGCGTTTCGACAGTTGAAGCTTTCTTT
TRBV4-1,TRBD2,TRBJ2-7,-,CASSQGSGARSYEQYF,TGCGCCAGCAGCCAAGGTAGCGGGGCTAGATCCTACGAGCAGTACTTC
TRBV7-2,-,TRBJ1-6,-,CASSLEQGVRSPLHF,TGTGCCAGCAGCTTAGAGCAGGGAGTGAGATCACCCCTCCACTTT
TRBV28,-,TRBJ2-2,-,CARPGLFTGELFF,TGTGCCAGACCCGGACTATTCACTGGGGAGCTGTTTTTT
TRBV18,TRBD1,TRBJ2-7,few,CASSPGTGYEQYF,TGTGCCAGCTCACCCGGGACAGGGTACGAGCAGTACTTC
TRBV9,-,TRBJ2-1,once,CASSVAYNEQFF,TGTGCCAGCAGCGTAGCCTACAATGAGCAGTTCTTC
TRBV2,TRBD1,TRBJ2-4,once,CASSFYRGADIQYF,TGTGCCAGCAGTTTTTACAGGGGGGCGGACATTCAGTACTTC
TRBV23-1,-,TRBJ2-5,-,CASSQSNVRETQYF,TGCGCCAGCAGTCAATCGAACGTCCGGGAGACCCAGTACTTC
TRBV2,-,TRBJ1-2,-,CASTEVFYGYTF,TGTGCCAGCACCGAGGTGTTCTATGGCTACACCTTC
TRBV3-1,-,TRBJ1-2,-,CASSQVRVSGGGYTF,TGTGCCAGCAGCCAAGTAAGAGTATCGGGTGGCGGCTACACCTTC
TRBV6-1,-,TRBJ2-7,-,CASSGAGDREQYF,TGTGCCAGCAGTGGGGCCGGGGATCGCGAGCAGTACTTC
TRBV6-5,-,TRBJ1-6,-,CATADGTYNSPLHF,TGTGCCACCGCGGATGGGACCTATAATTCACCCCTCCACTTT
TRBV25-1,-,TRBJ1-4,-,CASKGVRRTNEKLFF,TGTGCCAGCAAAGGCGTCCGACGAACTAATGAAAAACTGTTTTTT
TRBV4-3,TRBD2,TRBJ2-2,-,CASSFRLAGDTGELFF,TGCGCCAGCAGTTTCCGACTAGCGGGGGACACCGGGGAGCTGTTTTTT
TRBV24-1,TRBD1,TRBJ2-3,-,CATSDFADRADTQYF,TGTGCCACCAGTGATTTCGCGGACAGGGCAGATACGCAGTATTTT
TRBV18,TRBD1,TRBJ2-7,-,CASSPRGQAYEQYF,TGTGCCAGCTCACCTCGAGGACAGGCCTACGAGCAGTACTTC
TRBV5-6,TRBD1,TRBJ2-6,-,CASSWTGAGANVLTF,TGTGCCAGCAGCTGGACAGGGGCCGGGGCCAACGTCCTGACTTTC
TRBV28,-,TRBJ2-3,once,CASDSGWGTDTQYF,TGTGCCAGCGATTCAGGGTGGGGCACAGATACGCAGTATTTT
TRBV15,-,TRBJ2-1,-,CAAGGVSYNEQFF,TGTGCCGCCGGGGGTGTCTCCTACAATGAGCAGTTCTTC
TRBV7-9,-,TRBJ2-2,once,CASSLRTGQPTGELFF,TGTGCCAGCAGCTTAAGGACCGGTCAGCCCACCGGGGAGCTGTTTTTT
TRBV30,-,TRBJ1-1,-,CAWSRINTEAFF,TGTGCCTGGAGCCGAATTAACACTGAAGCTTTCTTT
TRBV29-1,-,TRBJ2-7,-,CSAGGLGSEQYF,TGCAGCGCCGGAGGTTTGGGTTCCGAGCAGTACTTC
TRBV6-5,-,TRBJ2-7,once,CASSQPGASYEQYF,TGTGCCAGCAGTCAACCCGGGGCCTCCTACGAGCAGTACTTC
TRBV12-3/TRBV12-4,TRBD1,TRBJ1-1,-,CASRYNRGVEEEAFF,TGTGCCAGCAGGTACAACAGGGGGGTCGAAGAAGAAGCTTTCTTT
TRBV6-6,-,TRBJ1-5,-,CASSPSDSWNQPQHF,TGTGCCAGCAGTCCCTCTGACAGCTGGAATCAGCCCCAGCATTTT
TRBV2,TRBD1,TRBJ1-5,-,CASRDRVGGNQPQHF,TGTGCCAGCAGGGACAGGGTAGGGGGGAATCAGCCCCAGCATTTT
TRBV3-1,-,TRBJ2-7,once,CASSQGDRDLDEQYF,TGTGCCAGCAGCCAAGGAGACAGGGACTTGGACGAGCAGTACTTC
TRBV12-3/TRBV12-4,-,TRBJ2-7,-,CASSLTTEHRGSYEQYF,TGTGCCAGCAGTTTGACCACCGAACATAGAGGGAGCTACGAGCAGTACTTC
TRBV20-1,-,TRBJ2-5,-,CSAREAGLETQYF,TGCAGTGCTAGAGAGGCGGGGCTAGAGACCCAGTACTTC
TRBV10-3,-,TRBJ1-6,-,CAISDVISPLHF,TGTGCCATCAGTGACGTCATTTCACCCCTCCACTTT
TRBV29-1,-,TRBJ2-3,-,CSVNQGGTDTQYF,TGCAGCGTTAATCAGGGAGGCACAGATACGCAGTATTTT
TRBV6-2/TRBV6-3,-,TRBJ2-1,-,CASSYFGRGGDPQFF,TGTGCCAGCAGTTACTTTGGTAGAGGGGGAGATCCTCAATTCTTC
TRBV25-1,TRBD1,TRBJ1-1,-,CASRGQGEGTEAFF,TGTGCCAGCAGGGGACAGGGAGAAGGCACTGAAGCTTTCTTT
TRBV20-1,-,TRBJ2-7,-,CSARDNEGPYEQYF,TGCAGTGCTAGGGACAACGAGGGCCCCTACGAGCAGTACTTC
TRBV12-3/TRBV12-4,-,TRBJ2-1,-,CASSYKGGWDEQFF,TGTGCCAGCAGTTATAAGGGGGGATGGGATGAGCAGTTCTTC
TRBV20-1,-,TRBJ2-1,-,CSARSSGNFNEQFF,TGCAGTGCTAGATCGTCCGGGAACTTCAATGAGCAGTTCTTC
TRBV6-6,TRBD1,TRBJ1-2,-,CASLKGTGEYTF,TGTGCCAGCCTAAAAGGGACAGGGGAGTACACCTTC
TRBV5-4,-,TRBJ1-1,-,CASSSSLHTEAFF,TGTGCCAGCAGCTCGAGTCTTCACACTGAAGCTTTCTTT
TRBV20-1,TRBD2,TRBJ2-1,-,CSAILLAGGNEQFF,TGCAGTGCCATCCTCCTAGCGGGGGGCAATGAGCAGTTCTTC
TRBV20-1,TRBD2,TRBJ2-1,-,CSARDPSGGGEQFF,TGCAGTGCTAGGGATCCTAGCGGGGGTGGTGAGCAGTTCTTC
TRBV28,TRBD1,TRBJ1-5,-,CASSNDRGDQPQHF,TGTGCCAGCAGTAACGACAGGGGCGATCAGCCCCAGCATTTT
TRBV27,-,TRBJ2-6,-,CASSSLRSGANVLTF,TGTGCCAGCAGTTCCCTCCGGTCCGGGGCCAACGTCCTGACTTTC
TRBV20-1,-,TRBJ1-3,-,CSAREGWGAGNTIYF,TGCAGTGCTAGAGAAGGCTGGGGAGCTGGAAACACCATATATTTT
TRBV5-6,-,TRBJ1-6,-,CASRPRGGVGSPLHF,TGTGCCAGCAGGCCCCGCGGCGGCGTGGGTTCACCCCTCCACTTT